This is a list of T cell receptor beta chains from one sample in a study of OX40 agonist ivuxolimab in advanced cancers. The table came from immunoSEQ multiplex PCR; TCRdb's copy has only in-frame clones and leaves some out. The sample comprises some 37,000 clones, roughly 82% of which are singletons, and approximately 1.8% rests with the top ten. The starting material was CD4+ or CD8+ T cells sorted from blood, obtained in a trial of the OX40 agonist ivuxolimab. The receptors derive from an adult with an advanced solid tumor such as melanoma, head and neck, liver or kidney cancer. The CDR3 runs from the conserved cysteine through the conserved F or W. The order of the fields is D gene, clone size, J gene, V gene, CDR3 protein, CDR3 DNA. The D gene is left open where the match is weak. Clone size is shown for a subset of rows, as once, few, many or a class of expanded clone.

TRBD1,-,TRBJ1-2,TRBV19,CASSLGQSLYGYTF,TGTGCCAGTAGTTTGGGACAGAGCCTCTATGGCTACACCTTC
-,-,TRBJ2-1,TRBV11-1,CASSLADEQFF,TGTGCCAGCAGCTTAGCGGATGAGCAGTTCTTC
-,-,TRBJ2-5,TRBV5-1,CASSSPGASWQETQYF,TGCGCCAGCAGCTCCCCCGGGGCTAGCTGGCAAGAGACCCAGTACTTC
-,-,TRBJ2-1,TRBV9,CASSVGAGLAVKFF,TGTGCCAGCAGCGTAGGGGCCGGATTAGCGGTAAAGTTCTTC
TRBD1,-,TRBJ1-2,TRBV4-1,CASSQDFADRAGYTF,TGCGCCAGCAGCCAAGACTTCGCTGACAGGGCTGGCTACACCTTC
-,few,TRBJ1-2,TRBV7-2,CASSPGTLFGYTF,TGTGCCAGCAGCCCCGGGACTTTATTTGGCTACACCTTC
-,once,TRBJ2-3,TRBV7-2,CASSLGTTGDTQYF,TGTGCCAGCAGCTTAGGAACGACGGGAGATACGCAGTATTTT
-,few,TRBJ1-1,TRBV9,CASSVGIGQGNMNTEAFF,TGTGCCAGCAGCGTAGGGATAGGGCAGGGGAATATGAACACTGAAGCTTTCTTT
TRBD2,few,TRBJ2-3,TRBV29-1,CSLLAGVGDTQYF,TGCAGCTTATTAGCGGGGGTGGGAGATACGCAGTATTTT
-,-,TRBJ2-1,TRBV10-1,CASSESGGRYNEQFF,TGCGCCAGCAGTGAATCAGGGGGGCGGTACAATGAGCAGTTCTTC
TRBD2,-,TRBJ2-7,TRBV29-1,CSVVEAGVGEQYF,TGCAGCGTTGTCGAAGCGGGGGTCGGTGAGCAGTACTTC
TRBD1,few,TRBJ2-1,TRBV4-1,CASSQGPTGGAGGNEQFF,TGCGCCAGCAGCCAGGGCCCTACAGGGGGCGCAGGGGGCAATGAGCAGTTCTTC
TRBD1,-,TRBJ2-7,TRBV5-6,CASSGTGEDYEQYF,TGTGCCAGCAGCGGGACAGGGGAGGACTACGAGCAGTACTTC
-,-,TRBJ2-1,TRBV6-4,CASSLGWVLGPYNEQFF,TGTGCCAGCAGTCTCGGCTGGGTCCTAGGGCCCTACAATGAGCAGTTCTTC
-,few,TRBJ2-3,TRBV4-1,CASSQARAHLRGDTQYF,TGCGCCAGCAGCCAAGCCCGGGCCCACCTTCGCGGGGATACGCAGTATTTT
-,-,TRBJ2-3,TRBV20-1,CSARAGGKQYF,TGCAGTGCTAGAGCTGGGGGAAAGCAGTATTTT
-,-,TRBJ2-1,TRBV5-1,CASSPIGNEQFF,TGCGCCAGCAGCCCCATTGGCAATGAGCAGTTCTTC
-,-,TRBJ2-7,TRBV6-1,CASMSLAGAYEQYF,TGTGCCAGCATGAGTTTGGCAGGGGCCTACGAGCAGTACTTC
-,few,TRBJ1-2,TRBV20-1,CSFLGAGGYTF,TGCAGTTTTTTGGGGGCTGGTGGCTACACCTTC
TRBD1,-,TRBJ1-2,TRBV5-4,CASSGTGRLIGYTF,TGTGCCAGCAGCGGGACAGGGAGGTTGATTGGCTACACCTTC
-,-,TRBJ2-1,TRBV5-5,CASSPAGGQFYYNEQFF,TGTGCCAGCAGCCCCGCCGGGGGGCAGTTCTACTACAATGAGCAGTTCTTC
-,-,TRBJ2-2,TRBV21-1,CASSSPGQGAPANTGELFF,TGTGCCAGCAGCTCTCCTGGACAAGGGGCACCCGCGAACACCGGGGAGCTGTTTTTT